This T cell receptor beta chain was captured in a study of cytomegalovirus exposure and HLA in healthy donors. Overall study findings and caveats: A later analysis found first-cohort TCR clusters tended to co-occur in the approximately 110 validation repertoires.

Germline V CDR1 and CDR2: SEHNR, FQNEAQ (reference sequence). CDR3 length equals 14 residues. Trimming took 5 bases from V and 0 from J, leaving 11 bases between them. Sequencing used immunoSEQ multiplex PCR; TCRdb keeps in-frame clones, though not all of them. The data contain tens of thousands of clones, roughly 90% of them singletons. The donors were members of the validation cohort comprising over a hundred subjects, separate from the roughly 640-subject first cohort. For this clone: Its antigen is as yet unknown.

This clonotype originated in a woman between 18 and 29 years old in good health and CMV-seronegative. Input material: PBMCs. J is TRBJ2-7 and V is TRBV7-9; D is perhaps TRBD1 (5 bases). The CDR3 DNA reads as TGTGCCAGCAGCGCCTCGCAGGGCTCCTACGAGCAGTACTTC. Protein sequence: CASSASQGSYEQYF.